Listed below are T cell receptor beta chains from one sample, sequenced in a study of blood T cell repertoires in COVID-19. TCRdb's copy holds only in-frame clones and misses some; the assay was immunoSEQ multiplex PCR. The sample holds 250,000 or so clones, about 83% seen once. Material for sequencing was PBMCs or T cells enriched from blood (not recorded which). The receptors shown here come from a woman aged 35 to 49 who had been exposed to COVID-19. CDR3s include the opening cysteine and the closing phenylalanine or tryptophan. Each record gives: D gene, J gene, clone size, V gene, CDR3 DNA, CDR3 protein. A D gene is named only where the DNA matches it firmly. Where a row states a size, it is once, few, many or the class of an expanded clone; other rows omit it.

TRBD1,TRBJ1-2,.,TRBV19,TGTGCCAGTAGCCCCGGGACAGGCCCCTTTGGCGGCTACACCTTC,CASSPGTGPFGGYTF
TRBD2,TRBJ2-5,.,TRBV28,TGTGCCAGCAGTTCCCCGGGGGGGGAAGAGACCCAGTACTTC,CASSSPGGEETQYF
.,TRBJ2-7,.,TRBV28,TGTGCCAGCAGTTTAGACGGCGGGGTGAGCTCCTACGAGCAGTACTTC,CASSLDGGVSSYEQYF
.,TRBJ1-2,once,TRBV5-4,TGTGCCAGCAGCTTTGGAAACTGGGGGGTCAGGGAGGGCGGTGGCTACACCTTC,CASSFGNWGVREGGGYTF
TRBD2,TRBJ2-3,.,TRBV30,TGTGCCTGGAGTGTACTGGGACTAGCCCTTGACACAGATACGCAGTATTTT,CAWSVLGLALDTDTQYF
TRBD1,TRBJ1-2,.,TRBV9,TGTGCCAGCAGCCCAGCGCAGGGGGCAATGAGTGGCTACACCTTC,CASSPAQGAMSGYTF
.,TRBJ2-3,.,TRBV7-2,TGTGCCAGCAGCTTCCGGACACGGGGGACCTCTAGCACAGATACGCAGTATTTT,CASSFRTRGTSSTDTQYF
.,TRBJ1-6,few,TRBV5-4,TGTGCCAGCAGACCGGCGGGGGTCGGGTCACCCCTCCACTTT,CASRPAGVGSPLHF
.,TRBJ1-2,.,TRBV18,TGTGCCAGCTCACCCGACGGGGGGCGAGGCTACACCTTC,CASSPDGGRGYTF
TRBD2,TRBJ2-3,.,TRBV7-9,TGTGCCAGCAGCAGCCGGACTAGCGGGGGGTCAGATACGCAGTATTTT,CASSSRTSGGSDTQYF
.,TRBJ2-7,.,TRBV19,TGTGCCAGTAGTAGACAGGTCCAGCTCGAGCAGTACTTC,CASSRQVQLEQYF
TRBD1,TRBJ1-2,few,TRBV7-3,TGTGCCAGCAGCTTAGGGGGACAGGGTTCTCGGGGCTACACCTTC,CASSLGGQGSRGYTF
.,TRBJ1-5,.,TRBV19,TGTGCCAGTCCTAGTGCACACCGCCCGGGGCAGCCCCAGCATTTT,CASPSAHRPGQPQHF
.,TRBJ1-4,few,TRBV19,TGTGCCAGTAGTTGGACAGCTTTTAATGAAAAACTGTTTTTT,CASSWTAFNEKLFF
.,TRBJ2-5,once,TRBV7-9,TGTGCCAGCAGCTTCGCGGGGAAAGAGACCCAGTACTTC,CASSFAGKETQYF
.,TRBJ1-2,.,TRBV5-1,TGCGCCAGCAGCTTAGCTATTTTGGGGGGGTATGGCTACACCTTC,CASSLAILGGYGYTF
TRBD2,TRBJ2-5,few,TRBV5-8,TGTGCCAGCAACCGGGAGGCTCGTCGGACCCAGTACTTC,CASNREARRTQYF
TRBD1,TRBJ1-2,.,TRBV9,TGTGCCAGCAGCGGGCTGACAGGGCTCGTGAACTATGGCTACACCTTC,CASSGLTGLVNYGYTF
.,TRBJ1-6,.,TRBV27,TGTGCCAGCAGTTTTTCCTCGGGGAGGGCGGGTAATTCACCCCTCCACTTT,CASSFSSGRAGNSPLHF
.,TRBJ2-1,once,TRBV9,TGTGCCAGCAGCGTAGGAGGGAAGGATGAGCAGTTCTTC,CASSVGGKDEQFF